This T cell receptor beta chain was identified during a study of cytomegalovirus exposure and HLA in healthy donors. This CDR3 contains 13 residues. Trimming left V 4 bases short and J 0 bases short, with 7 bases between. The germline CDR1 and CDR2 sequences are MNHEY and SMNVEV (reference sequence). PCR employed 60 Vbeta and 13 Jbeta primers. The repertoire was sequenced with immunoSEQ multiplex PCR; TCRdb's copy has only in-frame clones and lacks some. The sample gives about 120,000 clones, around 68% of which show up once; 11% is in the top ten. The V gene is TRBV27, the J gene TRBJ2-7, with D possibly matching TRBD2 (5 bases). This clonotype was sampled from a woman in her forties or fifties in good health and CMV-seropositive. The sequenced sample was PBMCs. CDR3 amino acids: CASSYGNSYEQYF. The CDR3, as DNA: TGTGCCAGCAGTTACGGGAACTCCTACGAGCAGTACTTC.